The source of this TCR beta chain is a study of OX40 agonist ivuxolimab in advanced cancers. Study outcomes and limitations: CD8+ T cells were the subset that, on average, had more expanded clones than CD4+.

About this clone: Its matching antigen is unknown.

On cycle 4 day 1 and cycle 7 day 1, as well as at baseline, blood was sampled. The CDR3 is made up of 16 amino acids. V lost 3 bases to trimming and J lost 4 bases; unmatched junction nucleotides: 9. Germline V gene data show CDR1 as SGDLS and CDR2 as YYNGEE. Using immunoSEQ multiplex PCR, the repertoire was profiled, and TCRdb retains in-frame clones only, with some absent. The data hold tens of thousands of clones, with 80% to 90% observed a single time. The sequences come from CD4+ or CD8+ T cells sorted from blood, collected in a trial of the OX40 agonist ivuxolimab. This chain links TRBV9 with TRBJ2-1; TRBD1 matches at 8 bases. The sequence was collected from an adult with an advanced solid tumor such as melanoma, head and neck, liver or kidney cancer. CDR3: CASSGGTGGRYNEQFF. The CDR3 region has the DNA TGTGCCAGCAGCGGAGGTACAGGGGGGCGATACAATGAGCAGTTCTTC.